Listed here are 12 T cell receptor beta chains from one sample, sequenced in a study of CD8+ T cells in alopecia areata. Extracted RNA was reverse transcribed into cDNA, the sequencing template. The assay was immunoSEQ multiplex PCR, and TCRdb's table has in-frame clones only and misses some. The sample records 150,000 to 200,000 clones, 55% to 75% being singletons. The treatment: oral pan-JAK inhibitor, 5-10 mg twice daily. The material was CD4+ T cells sorted from blood, obtained at week 24, from a patient treated with tofacitinib. The source of these receptors is a human donor with alopecia areata.

Details on this clone: The same CDR3 is also encoded by other DNA sequences in this sample. The chain couples TRBV7-7 to TRBJ2-5; 7 bases fit TRBD1. The CDR3 extends over 13 amino acids. The trim removed 3 bases at V and 2 bases at J, leaving 0 bases unmatched. The germline CDR1 and CDR2 sequences are SSHAT and FNYEAQ (reference sequence). The CDR3 DNA reads TGTGCCAGCAGCTTGGACAGGCAAGAGACCCAGTACTTC. Translating gives CASSLDRQETQYF.

This clone has a handful of counts. The chain is built from TRBV13 and TRBJ1-1; perhaps TRBD1 as D (6 bases). Germline V gene data show CDR1 as PRHDT and CDR2 as FYEKMQ (reference sequence). The CDR3 has 13 residues. V shed 6 bases and J shed 4 bases, with 12 bases lying between them. Here the CDR3 reads CASSQQGSTEAFF. For the CDR3, the DNA is TGTGCCAGCAGTCAGCAGGGGAGCACTGAAGCTTTCTTT.

This sequence joins TRBV29-1 and TRBJ2-7, with 11 bases that match TRBD1. V gave up 6 bases and J gave up 3 bases; unmatched junction bases: 4. Germline V gene sequence: CDR1 SQVTM, CDR2 ANQGSEA. The CDR3 length is 13 residues. Here the CDR3 DNA reads TGCAGCGTGACCGGGACAGGGGGCTACGAGCAGTACTTC. Protein: CSVTGTGGYEQYF.

With regard to this clone: This sample includes further DNA sequences coding for the same CDR3. The V call is TRBV29-1, the J call TRBJ2-5, with D tentatively TRBD1 or TRBD2 (5 bases each). V was cut by 0 bases and J by 3 bases, with 11 bases left in between. The length of the CDR3 is 14 residues. CDR1 is SQVTM, CDR2 ANQGSEA, per germline. CDR3 amino acids: CSVEDPGPEETQYF. The CDR3 DNA is TGCAGCGTTGAAGATCCGGGGCCAGAAGAGACCCAGTACTTC.

The chain is built from TRBV11-2 and TRBJ1-6; weak D call: TRBD1 (5 bases). Deletions cut 1 base from V and 9 bases from J, with 13 bases between. Germline CDR1 and CDR2: SGHAT and FQNNGV. The CDR3 loop spans 15 amino acids. The CDR3: CASSLVLGPGSPLHF. In nucleotides, the CDR3 is TGTGCCAGCAGCTTAGTCCTGGGACCGGGTTCACCCCTCCACTTT. Complete variable domain (other parts from reference TRBV11-2 and TRBJ1-6): EAGVAQSPRYKIIEKRQSVAFWCNPISGHATLYWYQQILGQGPKLLIQFQNNGVVDDSQLPKDRFSAERLKGVDSTLKIQPAKLEDSAVYLCASSLVLGPGSPLHFGNGTRLTVT.

The chain has TRBV7-3 and TRBJ1-5; D call uncertain. Deletions cut 2 bases from V and 6 bases from J, with 8 bases between. The CDR3 has 13 amino acids. The V gene's germline CDR1 is SGHTA and CDR2 FQGTGA. The CDR3 loop reads CASSLGAGQPQHF. DNA of the CDR3: TGTGCCAGCAGCTTAGGAGCTGGTCAGCCCCAGCATTTT.

This sequence joins TRBV27 and TRBJ2-7; TRBD2 aligns across 10 bases. Germline loops: CDR1 MNHEY, CDR2 SMNVEV (reference sequence). Losses at the gene ends were 6 bases for V and 4 bases for J; bases not matched to a gene: 9. The CDR3 runs to 15 residues. CDR3 nucleotides: TGTGCCAGCAGAGTGAGGCTAGCGGGGGATTACGAGCAGTACTTC. Translating gives CASRVRLAGDYEQYF.

This rearrangement joins TRBV29-1 to TRBJ1-1; 7 bases match TRBD1. CDR1 is SQVTM and CDR2 is ANQGSEA in the germline V gene. Trimming removed 4 bases from V and 3 bases from J; junction bases left unmatched: 8. The CDR3 totals 14 residues. CDR3 residues: CSVGPRGGDTEAFF. Written as DNA, the CDR3 is TGCAGCGTTGGTCCCAGGGGGGGAGACACTGAAGCTTTCTTT.

This sequence joins TRBV10-3 and TRBJ2-5; no reliable D call. Trimming removed 0 bases at V and 7 bases at J, with 21 bases between. This CDR3 contains 17 residues. The germline gives CDR1 ENHRY, CDR2 SYGVKD. The CDR3 region is CAISESDRIDGPGTQYF. The DNA for the CDR3 is TGTGCCATCAGTGAGTCGGATAGGATCGACGGTCCGGGGACCCAGTACTTC.

The chain uses TRBV2 and TRBJ1-6; D unresolved. Germline CDR1 is SNHLY and CDR2 is FYNNEI. The V end was cut by 7 bases, the J end by 12 bases, with 10 bases between. The CDR3 spans 11 residues. The CDR3 sequence: CASTALKPLHF. In DNA form, the CDR3 reads TGTGCCAGCACAGCTCTCAAACCCCTCCACTTT.

The V and J genes are TRBV5-6 and TRBJ1-2; D is uncertain. The germline gives CDR1 SGHDT, CDR2 YYEEEE. The CDR3 is 14 amino acids. Trimming shortened V by 6 bases and J by 0 bases, and 12 bases separated the two germline ends. The CDR3 sequence is CASIREGTNYGYTF. CDR3 DNA: TGTGCCAGCATCCGTGAGGGAACTAACTATGGCTACACCTTC. Combining the CDR3 with reference TRBV5-6 and TRBJ1-2 gives the whole variable domain DAGVTQSPTHLIKTRGQQVTLRCSPKSGHDTVSWYQQALGQGPQFIFQYYEEEERQRGNFPDRFSGHQFPNYSSELNVNALLLGDSALYLCASIREGTNYGYTFGSGTRLTVV.

The V gene is TRBV29-1, the J gene TRBJ2-7, with D possibly being TRBD1 or TRBD2 (6 bases each). There are 14 residues in the CDR3. Germline CDR1 SQVTM, CDR2 ANQGSEA. Between the trimmed V and J ends, which lost 4 bases and 2 bases, there was a span of 15 bases. The CDR3 sequence: CSVGSGQRAYEQYF. CDR3 coding DNA: TGCAGCGTTGGCTCCGGACAGCGGGCCTACGAGCAGTACTTC.